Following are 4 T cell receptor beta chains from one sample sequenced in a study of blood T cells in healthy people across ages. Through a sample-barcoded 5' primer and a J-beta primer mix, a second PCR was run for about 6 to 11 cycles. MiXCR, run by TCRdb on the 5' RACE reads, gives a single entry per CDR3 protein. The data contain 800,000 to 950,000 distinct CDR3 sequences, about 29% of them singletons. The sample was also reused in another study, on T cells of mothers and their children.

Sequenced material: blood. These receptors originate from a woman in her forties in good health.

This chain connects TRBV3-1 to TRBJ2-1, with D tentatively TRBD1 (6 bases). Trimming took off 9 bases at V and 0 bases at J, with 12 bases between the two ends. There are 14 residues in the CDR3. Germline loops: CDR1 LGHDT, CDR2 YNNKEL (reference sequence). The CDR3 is CARRQVSSYNEQFF. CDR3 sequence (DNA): TGTGCCAGGAGACAGGTCAGCTCCTACAATGAGCAGTTCTTC.

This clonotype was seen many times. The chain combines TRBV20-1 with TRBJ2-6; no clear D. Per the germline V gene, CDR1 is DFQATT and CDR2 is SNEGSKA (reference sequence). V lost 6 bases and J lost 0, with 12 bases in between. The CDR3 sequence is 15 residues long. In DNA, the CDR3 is TGCAGTGCCCATCACGTGGGCTCTGGGGCCAACGTCCTGACTTTC. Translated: CSAHHVGSGANVLTF.

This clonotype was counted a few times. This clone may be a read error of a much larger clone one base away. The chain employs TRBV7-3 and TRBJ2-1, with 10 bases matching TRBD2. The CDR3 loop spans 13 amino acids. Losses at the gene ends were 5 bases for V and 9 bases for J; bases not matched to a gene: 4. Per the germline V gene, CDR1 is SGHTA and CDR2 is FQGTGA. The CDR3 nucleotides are TGTGCCAGCAGCCTTGGGACTAGCGCTGAGCAGTTCTTC. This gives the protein CASSLGTSAEQFF.

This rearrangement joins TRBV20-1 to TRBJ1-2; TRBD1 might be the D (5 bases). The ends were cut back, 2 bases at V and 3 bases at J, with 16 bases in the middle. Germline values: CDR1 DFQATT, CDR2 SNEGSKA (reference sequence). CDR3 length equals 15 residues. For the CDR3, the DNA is TGCAGTGCTAGACATGGGGGGGGTTTGGACTATGGCTACACCTTC. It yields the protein CSARHGGGLDYGYTF.